These T cell receptor beta chains were read from a single sample in a study of T cell responses to AZD1222 COVID-19 vaccine. Profiled with immunoSEQ multiplex PCR; TCRdb holds only in-frame clones, not every one. This sample has over 130,000 clones; roughly 92% occur once, and the top ten carry more than 4.5%. The sample consisted of peripheral blood, taken on day 0 of AZD1222 vaccination. These receptors all come from an adult in good health. Each CDR3 is given with its conserved first and last residue. Each record gives: clone size, J gene, CDR3 length, D gene, V gene, CDR3 protein, CDR3 DNA. A D gene is named only where the DNA matches it firmly. The size entry is marked missing in some rows and otherwise reads once, few, many or a size class.

>.|TRBJ2-7|15|TRBD2|TRBV5-1
CASSLAGGPPYEQYF
TGCGCCAGCAGCTTAGCGGGAGGGCCGCCCTACGAGCAGTACTTC
>.|TRBJ1-5|17|TRBD1|TRBV15
CATSRERAGQFNQPQHF
TGTGCCACCAGCAGAGAGAGGGCGGGACAGTTCAATCAGCCCCAGCATTTT
>.|TRBJ2-3|18|.|TRBV7-8
CASSFSVDREGSTDTQYF
TGTGCCAGCAGTTTCTCAGTCGACAGGGAGGGGAGCACAGATACGCAGTATTTT
>.|TRBJ2-1|13|TRBD2|TRBV6-6
CASRMAGEWDQFF
TGTGCCAGCAGGATGGCGGGGGAGTGGGACCAGTTCTTC
>once|TRBJ2-7|15|TRBD1|TRBV18
CASSPGTGGSDEQYF
TGTGCCAGCTCACCCGGGACAGGGGGGTCAGACGAGCAGTACTTC
>.|TRBJ1-2|17|.|TRBV5-8
CASSLTGLGTTRRGYTF
TGTGCCAGCAGCTTGACGGGGCTGGGTACGACGCGAAGGGGCTACACCTTC
>.|TRBJ2-3|14|.|TRBV18
CASSSGPSTDTQYF
TGTGCCAGCTCATCAGGGCCGAGCACAGATACGCAGTATTTT
>.|TRBJ1-2|16|TRBD1|TRBV7-2
CASSLGGTGANYGYTF
TGTGCCAGCAGCTTAGGTGGGACAGGAGCTAACTATGGCTACACCTTC
>.|TRBJ2-2|15|TRBD1|TRBV19
CASSLRQGGREELFF
TGTGCCAGTAGTCTCCGACAGGGTGGACGAGAGGAGCTGTTTTTT
>.|TRBJ1-1|16|TRBD1|TRBV25-1
CASSRSPGTGNTEAFF
TGTGCCAGCAGCCGAAGCCCCGGGACAGGGAACACTGAAGCTTTCTTT
>.|TRBJ2-1|17|TRBD2|TRBV25-1
CASSESRGGDRTNEQFF
TGTGCCAGCAGTGAAAGTCGCGGGGGGGACCGGACAAATGAGCAGTTCTTC
>.|TRBJ1-4|17|TRBD1|TRBV7-9
CASSFPNRGSTNEKLFF
TGTGCCAGCAGCTTTCCGAACAGGGGGTCAACTAATGAAAAACTGTTTTTT
>.|TRBJ2-7|13|TRBD2|TRBV3-1/TRBV3-2
CASRRGRGHEQYF
TGTGCCAGCCGGCGCGGGAGAGGCCACGAGCAGTACTTC
>.|TRBJ1-6|17|.|TRBV28
CASSLGGLSSYNSPLHF
TGTGCCAGCAGCTTGGGAGGGCTTAGCTCCTATAATTCACCCCTCCACTTT
>.|TRBJ1-2|17|.|TRBV6-1
CASSEAPPRGINYGYTF
TGTGCCAGCAGTGAAGCGCCTCCCAGGGGCATTAACTATGGCTACACCTTC
>.|TRBJ1-4|14|.|TRBV5-5
CASSLTGLGEKLFF
TGTGCCAGCAGCTTAACAGGGCTGGGGGAAAAACTGTTTTTT
>.|TRBJ2-7|15|TRBD2|TRBV5-4
CASSSKREGGYEQYF
TGTGCCAGCAGCAGCAAGCGGGAGGGAGGCTACGAGCAGTACTTC
>.|TRBJ2-6|14|.|TRBV5-1
CASSFGAGANVLTF
TGCGCCAGCAGCTTTGGGGCTGGGGCCAACGTCCTGACTTTC
>.|TRBJ1-2|17|TRBD1|TRBV5-1
CASSLWGTGGVNYGYTF
TGCGCCAGCAGCTTGTGGGGGACAGGAGGAGTTAACTATGGCTACACCTTC
>.|TRBJ2-2|12|.|TRBV12-3/TRBV12-4
CASRRDTGELFF
TGTGCCAGCAGAAGGGACACCGGGGAGCTGTTTTTT
>once|TRBJ1-6|15|TRBD1|TRBV5-1
CASSPGGTENSPLHF
TGCGCCAGCAGCCCGGGGGGGACAGAGAACTCACCCCTCCACTTT
>.|TRBJ2-5|15|.|TRBV10-3
CAISEGQPHRETQYF
TGTGCCATCAGTGAAGGACAGCCACACAGAGAGACCCAGTACTTC
>once|TRBJ2-2|15|.|TRBV7-2
CASSYVSGNTGELFF
TGTGCCAGCAGCTATGTTAGCGGAAACACCGGGGAGCTGTTTTTT
>.|TRBJ2-1|13|.|TRBV9
CASSVGTNNEQFF
TGTGCCAGCAGCGTAGGGACTAACAATGAGCAGTTCTTC
>.|TRBJ2-7|13|TRBD1|TRBV29-1
CSATGANSYEQYF
TGCAGCGCTACAGGGGCCAACTCCTACGAGCAGTACTTC
>few|TRBJ1-1|14|.|TRBV11-2
CASSFHQGSTEAFF
TGTGCCAGCAGTTTTCATCAGGGTAGCACTGAAGCTTTCTTT
>.|TRBJ1-1|16|.|TRBV6-6
CASSSHKDSWNTEAFF
TGTGCCAGCAGTTCCCATAAAGACAGTTGGAACACTGAAGCTTTCTTT
>.|TRBJ1-1|16|.|TRBV7-9
CASSFIPRQRNTEAFF
TGTGCCAGCAGTTTCATCCCGCGACAAAGGAACACTGAAGCTTTCTTT
>.|TRBJ2-1|14|TRBD2|TRBV5-5
CASSFDGGYNEQFF
TGTGCCAGCAGCTTCGACGGGGGGTACAATGAGCAGTTCTTC
>.|TRBJ2-5|16|TRBD2|TRBV5-1
CASSLAGASGSETQYF
TGCGCCAGCAGCTTGGCCGGGGCTAGCGGGAGTGAGACCCAGTACTTC
>.|TRBJ2-3|18|TRBD2|TRBV2
CASSVGSVAGGSTDTQYF
TGTGCCAGCAGTGTCGGTTCGGTCGCGGGAGGGAGCACAGATACGCAGTATTTT
>.|TRBJ2-2|16|.|TRBV5-1
CASSLYFQGTTGELFF
TGCGCCAGCAGCTTGTATTTTCAGGGGACCACCGGGGAGCTGTTTTTT
>.|TRBJ2-7|13|TRBD1|TRBV28
CASSQQGAYEQYF
TGTGCCAGCAGCCAACAGGGGGCCTACGAGCAGTACTTC
>.|TRBJ2-7|17|TRBD2|TRBV7-2
CASSSGTSGSFSYEQYF
TGTGCCAGCAGCTCCGGGACTAGCGGGAGTTTTTCCTACGAGCAGTACTTC
>.|TRBJ2-1|17|.|TRBV6-2/TRBV6-3
CASSYMRGRSSYNEQFF
TGTGCCAGCAGTTACATGCGGGGGCGGAGCTCCTACAATGAGCAGTTCTTC
>.|TRBJ1-5|14|.|TRBV7-8
CASRVDGGNQPQHF
TGTGCCAGCAGAGTGGACGGAGGCAATCAGCCCCAGCATTTT
>.|TRBJ1-5|14|.|TRBV13
CASSLGASNQPQHF
TGTGCCAGCAGCTTGGGGGCTAGCAATCAGCCCCAGCATTTT
>.|TRBJ2-1|15|.|TRBV28
CASRNRDRELAVQFF
TGTGCCAGCAGAAACCGGGACAGGGAACTAGCGGTGCAGTTCTTC
>.|TRBJ2-1|14|TRBD1|TRBV19
CASSGGTGLDEQFF
TGTGCCAGTAGTGGGGGGACAGGGCTGGATGAGCAGTTCTTC
>.|TRBJ1-1|15|.|TRBV5-3
CARSLDSIPNTEAFF
TGTGCCAGAAGCTTGGACTCTATCCCGAACACTGAAGCTTTCTTT
>.|TRBJ1-2|14|.|TRBV7-9
CASSHEQGSSGYTF
TGTGCCAGCAGCCACGAACAGGGTTCGAGTGGCTACACCTTC
>.|TRBJ2-2|17|TRBD1|TRBV7-7
CASSLAGLGTATGELFF
TGTGCTAGCAGCTTGGCCGGGTTGGGGACAGCCACCGGGGAGCTGTTTTTT
>few|TRBJ1-1|11|.|TRBV6-5
CASRENTEAFF
TGTGCCAGCAGGGAGAACACTGAAGCTTTCTTT
>.|TRBJ2-2|16|.|TRBV24-1
CATSDLIGGRTGELFF
TGTGCCACCAGTGATTTAATAGGGGGTCGGACCGGGGAGCTGTTTTTT
>once|TRBJ1-3|17|.|TRBV9
CASSEPGGPSSGNTIYF
TGTGCCAGCAGCGAGCCTGGGGGGCCTAGCTCTGGAAACACCATATATTTT